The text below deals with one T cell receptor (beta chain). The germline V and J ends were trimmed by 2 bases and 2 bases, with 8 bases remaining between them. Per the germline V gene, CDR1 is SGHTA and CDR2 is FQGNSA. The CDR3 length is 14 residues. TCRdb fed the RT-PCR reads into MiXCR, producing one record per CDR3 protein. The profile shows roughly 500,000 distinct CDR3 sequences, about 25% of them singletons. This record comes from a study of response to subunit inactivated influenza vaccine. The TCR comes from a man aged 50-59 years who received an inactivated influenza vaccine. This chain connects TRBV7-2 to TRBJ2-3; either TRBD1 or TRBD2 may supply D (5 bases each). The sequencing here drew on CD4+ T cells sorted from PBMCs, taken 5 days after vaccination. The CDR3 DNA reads TGTGCCAGCAGCTTAAGCGGACACACAGATACGCAGTATTTT. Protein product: CASSLSGHTDTQYF. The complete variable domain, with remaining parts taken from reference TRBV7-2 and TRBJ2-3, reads GAGVSQSPSNKVTEKGKDVELRCDPISGHTALYWYRQSLGQGLEFLIYFQGNSAPDKSGLPSDRFSAERTGGSVSTLTIQRTQQEDSAVYLCASSLSGHTDTQYFGPGTRLTVL.